Below are 16 T cell receptor beta chains sequenced from a single sample in a study of early T cells in non-severe SARS-CoV-2 infection. TCRdb passed the 5' RACE reads through MiXCR, listing each CDR3 protein once. The sample has around 84,000 distinct CDR3 sequences; about 10% are singletons. This material consisted of whole blood, taken at baseline. These receptors all come from an adult who was a healthcare worker with PCR-confirmed SARS-CoV-2 infection or an uninfected control (not recorded which).

This clonotype was seen only a few times. The J gene is TRBJ2-5, the V gene TRBV5-1, with D perhaps assigned TRBD1 or TRBD2 (5 bases each). The CDR3 contains 16 residues. The germline V gene encodes CDR1 SGHRS and CDR2 YFSETQ. Trimming took off 3 bases at V and 4 bases at J, with 19 bases between the two ends. The CDR3 DNA reads as TGCGCCAGCAGCTGGAACGTGGGGGTTCAAGGAGAGACCCAGTACTTC. The encoded protein is CASSWNVGVQGETQYF.

The chain recombines TRBV6-6 with TRBJ2-1, with D hard to call. Germline lookup yields CDR1 MNHNY and CDR2 SVGAGI (reference sequence). The CDR3 extends over 19 amino acids. Trimming cost V 0 bases and J 9 bases, with 27 bases left between them. CDR3 residues: CASSYSVSYPFSGMSEQFF. The CDR3 DNA reads as TGTGCCAGCAGTTACTCGGTTAGTTACCCTTTCTCGGGCATGAGTGAGCAGTTCTTC.

The chain is built from TRBV19 and TRBJ2-3; 10 bases map to TRBD2. The CDR3 covers 16 residues. The J segment lost 5 bases and the V segment lost 5 bases, leaving 10 bases of the junction unmatched. Per germline, CDR1 LNHDA and CDR2 SQIVND (reference sequence). CDR3 sequence (DNA): TGTGCCAGTAGTTTTAGCAGCGGGAGGGCCGGAGATACGCAGTATTTT. Encoded protein: CASSFSSGRAGDTQYF.

The sample holds a few counts of this clonotype. The rearrangement joins TRBV30 to TRBJ2-1; unclear D gene. The ends were cut back, 4 bases at V and 4 bases at J, with 17 bases in the middle. The germline gives CDR1 GTSNPN, CDR2 SVGIG (reference sequence). The length of the CDR3 is 15 residues. The CDR3 spells CAWTGLGRTYNEQFF. The CDR3 DNA sequence: TGTGCCTGGACGGGCCTGGGCCGTACGTACAATGAGCAGTTCTTC.

The CDR3 coding sequence is TGTGCCAGCACCCACTGGGGGGACAGAGCGCCACAGAGCTCCTACGAGCAGTACTTC. Protein sequence: CASTHWGDRAPQSSYEQYF. The genes are TRBV7-9 and TRBJ2-7; the D gene is possibly TRBD1 (7 bases). From germline, CDR1 is SEHNR and CDR2 FQNEAQ (reference sequence). Trimming took off 7 bases at V and 0 bases at J, with 28 bases between the two ends. This CDR3 comprises 19 residues.

This clonotype was picked up many times. The chain recombines TRBV4-1 with TRBJ1-1; D gene ambiguous. Trimming cost V 0 bases and J 7 bases, with 12 bases left between them. In germline, CDR1 is MGHRA, CDR2 YSYEKL. This CDR3 is 14 amino acids long. The CDR3 region has the DNA TGCGCCAGCAGCCAAGAAAGGGCTGGTGGTGAAGCTTTCTTT. Its protein is CASSQERAGGEAFF.

The CDR3 sequence: CASSEFRKGRSAPEAFF. The CDR3 DNA reads as TGTGCCAGCAGTGAATTTCGTAAGGGGAGGTCCGCCCCTGAAGCTTTCTTT. The gene calls are TRBV25-1 and TRBJ1-1, with a possible D match to TRBD1 (5 bases). The CDR3 sequence is 17 residues long. Trimming pared 1 base from V and 6 bases from J, leaving 21 bases between. The germline CDR1 and CDR2 sequences are MGHDK and SYGVNS.

The rearrangement uses TRBV5-1 and TRBJ1-1; D uncertain. V was clipped by 0 bases and J by 3 bases, with 9 bases between them. This CDR3 is built from 14 residues. Germline assignment: CDR1 SGHRS and CDR2 YFSETQ. This CDR3 reads CASSLGNGDTEAFF. The CDR3 nucleotides are TGCGCCAGCAGCTTGGGAAACGGGGACACTGAAGCTTTCTTT. Supplemented by reference TRBV5-1 and TRBJ1-1, the full variable domain reads KAGVTQTPRYLIKTRGQQVTLSCSPISGHRSVSWYQQTPGQGLQFLFEYFSETQRNKGNFPGRFSGRQFSNSRSEMNVSTLELGDSALYLCASSLGNGDTEAFFGQGTRLTVV.

This chain links TRBV6-5 with TRBJ2-5; no clear D gene. Trimming removed 7 bases from V and 6 bases from J, with 15 bases in between. In germline, CDR1 is MNHEY, CDR2 SVGAGI. The CDR3 runs 13 residues. The CDR3 nucleotides are TGTGCCAGCACCCCTGTTGGCCGGCAGACCCAGTACTTC. Residues: CASTPVGRQTQYF.

The sample holds a few counts of this clonotype. The rearrangement links TRBV7-9 to TRBJ2-7; D could derive from TRBD1 or TRBD2 (7 bases each). Germline V gives CDR1 SEHNR, CDR2 FQNEAQ (reference sequence). The CDR3 has 14 residues. V shed 5 bases and J shed 0 bases, with 11 bases lying between them. CDR3 residues: CASSQGGDSYEQYF. The CDR3 DNA reads TGTGCCAGCAGCCAGGGGGGGGACTCCTACGAGCAGTACTTC.

In this sample, this clonotype turned up a few times. This sequence may be a read error, since a much larger clone differs from it by one base. The rearrangement uses TRBV7-9 and TRBJ1-5; 7 positions match TRBD1. V trimming: 1 base; J trimming: 4 bases; junction bases outside the gene matches: 1. Per germline, CDR1 SEHNR and CDR2 FQNEAQ (reference sequence). The CDR3 is 14 residues long. The chain's CDR3 is CASSLGGQNQPQHF. In DNA, the CDR3 is TGTGCCAGCAGCTTAGGGGGACAGAATCAGCCCCAGCATTTT. The full variable domain, rest sourced from reference TRBV7-9 and TRBJ1-5, is DTGVSQNPRHKITKRGQNVTFRCDPISEHNRLYWYRQTLGQGPEFLTYFQNEAQLEKSRLLSDRFSAERPKGSFSTLEIQRTEQGDSAMYLCASSLGGQNQPQHFGDGTRLSIL.

This sequence joins TRBV6-2 or TRBV6-3 and TRBJ2-7; no firm D call. This CDR3 spans 14 amino acids. In germline, CDR1 is MNHEY, CDR2 SVGEGT. Trimming left V 8 bases short and J 3 bases short, with 17 bases between. The CDR3 loop is CASPPSPGHYEQYF. CDR3 DNA sequence: TGTGCCAGCCCCCCCTCGCCCGGGCACTACGAGCAGTACTTC.

This clonotype was observed at least ten times. The rearrangement joins TRBV28 to TRBJ2-2; 7 nucleotides line up with TRBD1. This CDR3 contains 16 residues. Germline CDR1 and CDR2: MDHEN and SYDVKM. With V trimmed by 5 bases and J by 2 bases, 8 bases remained unmatched. The CDR3 region has the DNA TGTGCCAGCAGTCCTACCCGGGACAGTAACACCGGGGAGCTGTTTTTT. Translating gives CASSPTRDSNTGELFF. Drawing the rest from reference TRBV28 and TRBJ2-2, the complete variable domain is DVKVTQSSRYLVKRTGEKVFLECVQDMDHENMFWYRQDPGLGLRLIYFSYDVKMKEKGDIPEGYSVSREKKERFSLILESASTNQTSMYLCASSPTRDSNTGELFFGEGSRLTVL.

This chain connects TRBV5-4 to TRBJ2-7; the D gene is possibly TRBD2 (5 bases). The CDR3 extends over 13 amino acids. Germline loops: CDR1 SGHNT, CDR2 YYREEE (reference sequence). The germline V and J ends were trimmed by 2 bases and 0 bases, with 6 bases remaining between them. The CDR3 is CASSLRGSYEQYF. The DNA for the CDR3 is TGTGCCAGCAGCTTACGGGGCTCCTACGAGCAGTACTTC.

This clonotype was observed many times. V gene TRBV20-1 combines with J gene TRBJ1-5; TRBD1 agrees at 8 bases. In germline, CDR1 is DFQATT, CDR2 SNEGSKA (reference sequence). V lost 3 bases to trimming and J lost 7 bases; unmatched junction nucleotides: 8. The CDR3 is 14 amino acids. CDR3 sequence reads: CSASRGQGEQPQHF. The CDR3 nucleotides read TGCAGTGCTAGCCGAGGACAGGGAGAACAGCCCCAGCATTTT.

This clonotype was seen at least ten times. The rearrangement uses TRBV20-1 and TRBJ2-7, with D possibly TRBD1 on 5 matching bases. The germline gives CDR1 DFQATT, CDR2 SNEGSKA (reference sequence). The CDR3 spans 14 residues. V was cut by 3 bases and J by 5 bases, with 17 bases left in between. The CDR3 region is CSASRTGLLNEQYF. CDR3 sequence (DNA): TGCAGTGCTAGCCGAACAGGCTTACTAAACGAGCAGTACTTC.